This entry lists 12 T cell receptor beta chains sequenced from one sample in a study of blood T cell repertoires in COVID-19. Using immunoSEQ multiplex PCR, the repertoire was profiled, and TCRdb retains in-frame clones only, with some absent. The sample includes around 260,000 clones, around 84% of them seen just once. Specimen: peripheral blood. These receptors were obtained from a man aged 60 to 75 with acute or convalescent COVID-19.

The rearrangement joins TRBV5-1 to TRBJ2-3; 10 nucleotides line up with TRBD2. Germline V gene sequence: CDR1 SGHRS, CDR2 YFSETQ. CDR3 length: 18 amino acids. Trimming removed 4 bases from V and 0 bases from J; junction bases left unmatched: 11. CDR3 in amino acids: CASSLPYSSGRSTDTQYF. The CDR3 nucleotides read TGCGCCAGCAGCCTCCCATACTCTAGCGGGAGAAGCACAGATACGCAGTATTTT.

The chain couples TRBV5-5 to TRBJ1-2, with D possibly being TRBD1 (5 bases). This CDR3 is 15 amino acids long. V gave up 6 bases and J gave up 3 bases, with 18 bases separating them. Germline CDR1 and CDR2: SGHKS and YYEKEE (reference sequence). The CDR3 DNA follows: TGTGCCAGCAATGCAGGGAGGTGGCAAGACTATGGCTACACCTTC. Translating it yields CASNAGRWQDYGYTF.

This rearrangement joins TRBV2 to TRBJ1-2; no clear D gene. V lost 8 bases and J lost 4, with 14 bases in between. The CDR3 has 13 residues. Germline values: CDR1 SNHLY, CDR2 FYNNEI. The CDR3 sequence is CASGVGLSYGYTF. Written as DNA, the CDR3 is TGTGCCAGCGGCGTGGGCCTTAGCTATGGCTACACCTTC.

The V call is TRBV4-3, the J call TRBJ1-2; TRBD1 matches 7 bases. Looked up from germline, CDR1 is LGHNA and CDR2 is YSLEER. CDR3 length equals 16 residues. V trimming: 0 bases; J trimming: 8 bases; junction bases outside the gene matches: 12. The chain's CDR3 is CASSQEAAGGYRGYTF. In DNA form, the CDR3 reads TGCGCCAGCAGCCAAGAGGCGGCAGGGGGGTATCGCGGCTACACCTTC.

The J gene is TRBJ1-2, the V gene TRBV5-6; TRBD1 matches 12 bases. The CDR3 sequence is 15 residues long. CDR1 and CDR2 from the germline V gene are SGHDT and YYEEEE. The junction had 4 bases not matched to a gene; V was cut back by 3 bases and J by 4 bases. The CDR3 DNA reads TGTGCCAGCAGCTCGGGACAGGGGGCTCCCTATGGCTACACCTTC. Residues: CASSSGQGAPYGYTF.

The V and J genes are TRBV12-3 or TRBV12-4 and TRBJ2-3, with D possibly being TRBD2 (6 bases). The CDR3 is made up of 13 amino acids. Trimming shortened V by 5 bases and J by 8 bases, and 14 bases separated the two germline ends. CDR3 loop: CASSPRGLATQYF. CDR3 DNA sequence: TGTGCCAGCAGTCCCCGGGGACTGGCTACGCAGTATTTT.

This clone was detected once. CDR3 residues: CASSLASGKPYEQYF. The CDR3 DNA reads as TGTGCCAGCAGCTTGGCTAGCGGGAAGCCTTACGAGCAGTACTTC. V gene TRBV5-4 combines with J gene TRBJ2-7; 9 bases map to TRBD2. CDR1 SGHNT and CDR2 YYREEE come from the germline V gene (reference sequence). The CDR3 runs to 15 residues. Unmatched junction bases numbered 5, after V lost 0 bases and J lost 4 bases.

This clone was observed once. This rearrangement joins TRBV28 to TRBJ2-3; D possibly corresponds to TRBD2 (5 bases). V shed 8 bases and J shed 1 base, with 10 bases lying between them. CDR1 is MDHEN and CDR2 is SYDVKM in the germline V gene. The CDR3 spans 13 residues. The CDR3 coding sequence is TGTGCCAGCTATACCGGGGGCACAGATACGCAGTATTTT. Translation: CASYTGGTDTQYF.

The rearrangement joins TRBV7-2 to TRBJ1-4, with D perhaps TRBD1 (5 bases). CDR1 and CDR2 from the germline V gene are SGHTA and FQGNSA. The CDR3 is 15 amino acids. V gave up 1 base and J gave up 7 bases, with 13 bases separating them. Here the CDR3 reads CASSLELQGGEKLFF. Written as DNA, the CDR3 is TGTGCCAGCAGCTTAGAGTTGCAGGGCGGTGAAAAACTGTTTTTT. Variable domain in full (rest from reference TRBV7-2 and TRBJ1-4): GAGVSQSPSNKVTEKGKDVELRCDPISGHTALYWYRQSLGQGLEFLIYFQGNSAPDKSGLPSDRFSAERTGGSVSTLTIQRTQQEDSAVYLCASSLELQGGEKLFFGSGTQLSVL.

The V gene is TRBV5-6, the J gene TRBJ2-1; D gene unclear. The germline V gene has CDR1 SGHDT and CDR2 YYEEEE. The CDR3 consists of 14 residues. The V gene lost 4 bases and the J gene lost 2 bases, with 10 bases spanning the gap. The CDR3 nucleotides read TGTGCCAGCAGCCCCCCGGTAACCTACAATGAGCAGTTCTTC. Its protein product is CASSPPVTYNEQFF. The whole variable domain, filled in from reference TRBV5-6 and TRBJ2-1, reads DAGVTQSPTHLIKTRGQQVTLRCSPKSGHDTVSWYQQALGQGPQFIFQYYEEEERQRGNFPDRFSGHQFPNYSSELNVNALLLGDSALYLCASSPPVTYNEQFFGPGTRLTVL.

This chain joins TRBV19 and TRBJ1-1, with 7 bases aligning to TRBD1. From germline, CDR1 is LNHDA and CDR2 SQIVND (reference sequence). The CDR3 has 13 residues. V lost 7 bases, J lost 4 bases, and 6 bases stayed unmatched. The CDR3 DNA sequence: TGTGCCAGTACGCGGGACAGCGGCACTGAAGCTTTCTTT. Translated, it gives CASTRDSGTEAFF.

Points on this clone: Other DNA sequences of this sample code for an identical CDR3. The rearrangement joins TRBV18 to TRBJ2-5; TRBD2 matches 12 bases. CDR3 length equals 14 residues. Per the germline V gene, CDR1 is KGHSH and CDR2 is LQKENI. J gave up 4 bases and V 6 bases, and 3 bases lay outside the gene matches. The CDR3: CASSPGLAGETQYF. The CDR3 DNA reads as TGTGCCAGCTCCCCGGGACTAGCGGGAGAGACCCAGTACTTC.